The clone carrying this TCR beta chain showed up just once. Per the original data handling: Using reference gene primer amplification, nucleated cell counts were estimated. Libraries were prepared by immunoSEQ multiplex PCR; TCRdb keeps only in-frame clonotypes and omits some of them. V and J calls and clone size are given by that table; D and trimming were obtained from the DNA. Of 360,000 or so clones listed, about 90% are singletons. Clinical histories supplied by participants themselves formed the basis of cohort assignment. For recovered donors of Cohort 3, there were two negative PCRs, clearance, or symptom resolution. The germline V gene encodes CDR1 LGHDT and CDR2 YNNKEL (reference sequence). V trimming: 5 bases; J trimming: 3 bases; junction bases outside the gene matches: 3. This CDR3 comprises 15 residues. The data were taken from a study of blood T cell repertoires in COVID-19.

The TCR sequence derives from a woman in her twenties or thirties who had recovered from COVID-19. The chain combines TRBV3-1 (or the pseudogene TRBV3-2) with TRBJ2-1; TRBD2 agrees at 11 bases. The source material was PBMCs or T cells enriched from blood (not recorded which). The CDR3 protein is CASSFGLAGYNEQFF. The CDR3 bases are TGTGCCAGCAGCTTCGGACTAGCGGGCTACAATGAGCAGTTCTTC.